Included here is one T cell receptor beta chain sequence, with context. No antigen is known for it. The data stem from a study of cytomegalovirus exposure and HLA in healthy donors. The study, taken as a whole, reports: As a later analysis showed, a missense DCLRE1C variant was linked to trimming of TCR beta V- and J-genes.

Germline V CDR1 and CDR2: SGHNT, YENEEA. The V gene end was trimmed by 5 bases and the J gene end by 6 bases; junction bases not matched to a gene: 9. The CDR3 is 15 residues long. The PCR contained 60 Vbeta and 13 Jbeta primers. Profiled with immunoSEQ multiplex PCR; TCRdb holds only in-frame clones, not every one. This sample has 85,000 to 130,000 clones, with around 74% found just once. The rearrangement links TRBV11-3 to TRBJ2-1; 8 positions agree with TRBD2. Sequencing was carried out using PBMCs. This receptor was identified in a male donor in good health and CMV-seropositive. The CDR3 DNA is TGTGCCAGCAGCCCAGCGGCGGCGGGGGGCAATGAGCAGTTCTTC. It encodes CASSPAAAGGNEQFF.